This TCR beta chain came from a study of T cells in localized non-small cell lung cancer. The V gene's germline CDR1 is MNHEY and CDR2 SMNVEV (reference sequence). The V end was cut by 5 bases, the J end by 0 bases, with 16 bases between. The CDR3 extends over 16 amino acids. Using immunoSEQ multiplex PCR, the repertoire was profiled, and TCRdb retains in-frame clones only, with some absent. The data hold 40,000 or so clones, with approximately 83% observed a single time. The chain uses TRBV27 and TRBJ1-1; D call uncertain. The sequenced sample was peripheral blood, obtained before any cancer treatment. The receptor comes from a man aged 40-75 years with stage I lung adenocarcinoma. DNA for the CDR3: TGTGCCAGCAGTCCAACCCCCCGGACGGTGAACACTGAAGCTTTCTTT. It yields the protein CASSPTPRTVNTEAFF.